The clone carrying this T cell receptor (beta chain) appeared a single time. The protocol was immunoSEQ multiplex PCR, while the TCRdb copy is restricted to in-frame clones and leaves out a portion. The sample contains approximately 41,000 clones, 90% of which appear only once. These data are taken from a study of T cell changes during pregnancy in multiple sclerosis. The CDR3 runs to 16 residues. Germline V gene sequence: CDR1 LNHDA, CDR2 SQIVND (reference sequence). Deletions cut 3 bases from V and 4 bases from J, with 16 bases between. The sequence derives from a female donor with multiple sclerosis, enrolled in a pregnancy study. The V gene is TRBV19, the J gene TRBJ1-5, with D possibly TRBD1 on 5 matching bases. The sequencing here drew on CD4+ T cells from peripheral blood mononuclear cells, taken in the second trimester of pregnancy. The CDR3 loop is CASSISDILSNQPQHF. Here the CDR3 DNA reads TGTGCCAGTAGTATTTCGGACATCCTGTCAAATCAGCCCCAGCATTTT.